The present TCR beta chain was sequenced within a study of cytomegalovirus exposure and HLA in healthy donors. Study-wide results and caveats: A few of the chains that were CMV-associated were confirmed in vitro to be specific for CMV antigens.

As concerns this clone: No antigen is known for it.

Participants comprised healthy donors of bone marrow. CDR1 is ENHRY and CDR2 is SYGVKD in the germline V gene. V was cut by 5 bases and J by 4 bases, with 17 bases left in between. The CDR3 is made up of 15 amino acids. Primers included in the PCR were 60 Vbeta and 13 Jbeta primers. In the original analysis: About 10 million of 80 million to 85 million unique TCR beta chains were shared, per a later count. Assay: immunoSEQ multiplex PCR; the TCRdb copy retains only in-frame clones and omits some. For V, J and clone size, that table is used; D and trimming come from the DNA. The sample has 70,000 to 75,000 clones, 60% to 80% seen once.

The sequenced sample was PBMCs. This chain joins TRBV10-3 and TRBJ1-1, with a possible D match to TRBD1 (5 bases). The receptor's source is a woman aged 40 to 55 in good health and CMV-seropositive. This CDR3 is CAISSGPQGSTEAFF. CDR3 DNA: TGTGCCATCAGTTCAGGGCCCCAGGGCAGCACTGAAGCTTTCTTT.